The T cell receptor (beta chain) described here comes from a study of T cell repertoires in cytomegalovirus infection. As for the study in general: Both recently identified HLA-C-restricted and well-studied HLA-B-restricted CMV epitopes were used in the study. It can be stated that public TCR beta signatures indicated CMV infection as well as a matching HLA type. The study's findings and limits: HLA-C-restricted CMV-specific TCR beta clonotypes were dominant in the ex vivo response. Frequencies of public TCR beta families were cumulated, and this identified carriers of CMV plus the relevant HLA.

The germline V and J ends were trimmed by 0 bases and 12 bases, with 10 bases remaining between them. The CDR3 sequence is 12 residues long. Per the germline V gene, CDR1 is SGHTA and CDR2 is FQGNSA. Turning to this clonotype: Its antigen is unidentified.

One entry per CDR3 protein, called by TCRdb with MiXCR from the reads. The profile shows about 500,000 distinct CDR3 sequences, 30% to 40% of them singletons. The sequencing used cultured PBMCs, collected from culture after CMV antigen stimulation. The origin of this receptor is a human donor in good health (CMV status not recorded). Some clones in this sample may be carry-over from other donors' samples. The J gene is TRBJ2-3, the V gene TRBV7-2; D unclear. The CDR3 is CASSLAELPQYF. CDR3 DNA: TGTGCCAGCAGCTTAGCCGAACTTCCCCAGTATTTT.